The next 10 T cell receptor beta chains were all read from a single sample in a study of cytomegalovirus exposure and HLA in healthy donors. The PCR made use of 60 Vbeta and 13 Jbeta primers. Libraries were prepared by immunoSEQ multiplex PCR; TCRdb keeps only in-frame clonotypes and omits some of them. The table lists some 150,000 clones, about 74% of them singletons. Sequencing input: PBMCs. The receptor set was obtained from a woman aged 45-60 years in good health and CMV-seronegative.

This rearrangement joins TRBV10-3 to TRBJ1-1; 9 nucleotides line up with TRBD1. Germline lookup yields CDR1 ENHRY and CDR2 SYGVKD. J was trimmed by 4 bases and V by 10 bases; bases with no gene match: 7. This CDR3 contains 13 residues. CDR3 loop: CATGTGTGTEAFF. The CDR3, as DNA: TGTGCCACAGGGACAGGGACTGGCACTGAAGCTTTCTTT.

V and J are TRBV18 and TRBJ1-5, with D tentatively TRBD1 (6 bases). This CDR3 region has 14 residues. Per the germline V gene, CDR1 is KGHSH and CDR2 is LQKENI. V was clipped by 3 bases and J by 7 bases, with 13 bases between them. The CDR3, as DNA: TGTGCCAGCTCACCCACCGCAGGGGACCAGCCCCAGCATTTT. Translating gives CASSPTAGDQPQHF.

The chain employs TRBV27 and TRBJ1-1; no firm D call. V was trimmed by 3 bases and J by 5 bases, leaving 10 bases between them. Germline CDR1 and CDR2: MNHEY and SMNVEV (reference sequence). CDR3 length: 13 amino acids. The DNA for the CDR3 is TGTGCCAGCAGTTTCTCGGGGTGGACTGAAGCTTTCTTT. Translating it yields CASSFSGWTEAFF.

This clone was detected once. The V and J genes are TRBV11-2 and TRBJ2-5, with 9 bases lining up with TRBD2. CDR3 size: 17 residues. With 1 base clipped from V and 5 bases from J, the junction kept 11 bases outside the gene matches. Germline V gene data show CDR1 as SGHAT and CDR2 as FQNNGV. The CDR3: CASSLVPSGGYTETQYF. CDR3 in DNA: TGTGCCAGCAGCTTAGTCCCCAGCGGGGGGTATACGGAGACCCAGTACTTC.

The chain links TRBV7-2 to TRBJ2-5, with TRBD1 matching over 9 bases. V lost 5 bases to trimming and J lost 3 bases; unmatched junction nucleotides: 4. Germline CDR1 is SGHTA and CDR2 is FQGNSA. The CDR3 extends over 14 amino acids. CDR3 protein: CASSAGQGKETQYF. CDR3 nucleotides: TGTGCCAGCAGCGCCGGACAGGGGAAAGAGACCCAGTACTTC.

This clone was observed a handful of times. V gene TRBV10-3 combines with J gene TRBJ1-2; no firm D call. Looked up from germline, CDR1 is ENHRY and CDR2 is SYGVKD. V was shortened by 2 bases and J by 5 bases, with 15 bases between the two germline ends. The CDR3 covers 15 residues. The CDR3 DNA follows: TGTGCCATCAGTGAGCGGCCAGGAACCGATTATGGCTACACCTTC. Its translation: CAISERPGTDYGYTF.

In its sample, this clone was seen once. The chain is built from TRBV7-6 and TRBJ1-2; 8 bases match TRBD1. The CDR3 is 14 amino acids. Germline-derived CDR1 and CDR2 are SGHVS and FNYEAQ. Trimming took 3 bases from V and 4 from J; bases not matched to a gene: 4. The CDR3 DNA follows: TGTGCCAGCAGCTTGGCAGGGGGCACCTATGGCTACACCTTC. Residues: CASSLAGGTYGYTF.

This chain connects TRBV19 to TRBJ1-2, with TRBD1 as a possible D gene (5 bases). In germline, CDR1 is LNHDA, CDR2 SQIVND (reference sequence). The CDR3 runs 15 residues. Trimming removed 5 bases from V and 8 bases from J, with 21 bases in between. In DNA, the CDR3 is TGTGCCAGTAGTCTCGATCAGGGTTTCGCCGTCGGCTACACCTTC. Its translation: CASSLDQGFAVGYTF. Using reference TRBV19 and TRBJ1-2 for the parts outside the CDR3, the full variable domain is DGGITQSPKYLFRKEGQNVTLSCEQNLNHDAMYWYRQDPGQGLRLIYYSQIVNDFQKGDIAEGYSVSREKKESFPLTVTSAQKNPTAFYLCASSLDQGFAVGYTFGSGTRLTVV.

The gene calls are TRBV19 and TRBJ1-1; D perhaps matches TRBD1 (5 bases). The CDR3 is 13 residues long. Germline V CDR1 and CDR2: LNHDA, SQIVND (reference sequence). V shed 6 bases and J shed 1 base, with 9 bases lying between them. In nucleotides, the CDR3 is TGTGCCAGTAGCCCCGGGGGGAACACTGAAGCTTTCTTT. Translated, it gives CASSPGGNTEAFF.

This chain joins TRBV5-1 and TRBJ2-7, with 9 positions matching TRBD1. The germline CDR1 and CDR2 sequences are SGHRS and YFSETQ. The trim removed 0 bases at V and 5 bases at J, leaving 6 bases unmatched. This CDR3 has 15 amino acids. CDR3 sequence (DNA): TGCGCCAGCAGCTTGGACGGGACAGGGCATGACGAGCAGTACTTC. This sequence encodes CASSLDGTGHDEQYF.